This T cell receptor (beta chain) was found in a study of regulatory T cells in long-lasting Graves disease. A remark on this clonotype: Its antigen is unknown.

CDR3-region Arm-PCR and iRepertoire HTBI primers produced the TCR beta libraries. MiXCR, run by TCRdb on the multiplex PCR reads, gives a single entry per CDR3 protein. The sample carries approximately 440,000 distinct CDR3 sequences, 15% to 20% recorded once. Germline V gene sequence: CDR1 SEHNR, CDR2 FQNEAQ (reference sequence). Trimming removed 7 bases from V and 6 bases from J; junction bases left unmatched: 12. This CDR3 region has 15 residues. The time point: newly diagnosed GD, antithyroid drugs for less than 3 months. The TCR library used RNA extracted from PBMCs. Study-level findings and limits: The study found lower TCR diversity in persistent Graves' patients than in newly diagnosed ones. Segments TRBV28, TRBJ1-2 and TRBJ2-5 showed preferential usage in persistent disease.

A further study also used this sample, focusing on T cells in Graves' hyperthyroidism and ophthalmopathy. From that paper: Newly diagnosed patients aged 18 to 65 had hyperthyroidism of under 2 months' duration. During a first-round RT-PCR of the TCR CDR3, the HTBI primer set was used.

The sequenced sample was peripheral blood mononuclear cells (PBMCs), obtained at new diagnosis, from a patient treated with antithyroid drugs. V and J are TRBV7-9 and TRBJ2-1, with 7 bases aligning to TRBD2. The sequence was obtained from a man aged 35-49 years with Graves disease. The CDR3 is CASNRWAGAGNEQFF. The DNA for the CDR3 is TGTGCCAGCAACCGGTGGGCGGGAGCGGGCAATGAGCAGTTCTTC.